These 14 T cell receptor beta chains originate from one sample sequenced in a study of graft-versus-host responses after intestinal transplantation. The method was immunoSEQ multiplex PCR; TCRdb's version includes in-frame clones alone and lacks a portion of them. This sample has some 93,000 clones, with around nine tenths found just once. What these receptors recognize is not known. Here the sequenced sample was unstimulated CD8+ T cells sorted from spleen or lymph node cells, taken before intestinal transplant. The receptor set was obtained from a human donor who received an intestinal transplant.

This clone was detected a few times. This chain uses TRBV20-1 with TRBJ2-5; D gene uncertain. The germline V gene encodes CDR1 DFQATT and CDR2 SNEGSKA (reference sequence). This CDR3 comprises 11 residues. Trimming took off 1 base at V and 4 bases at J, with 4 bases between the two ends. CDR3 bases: TGCAGTGCTAGAGCGGGAGAGACCCAGTACTTC. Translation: CSARAGETQYF.

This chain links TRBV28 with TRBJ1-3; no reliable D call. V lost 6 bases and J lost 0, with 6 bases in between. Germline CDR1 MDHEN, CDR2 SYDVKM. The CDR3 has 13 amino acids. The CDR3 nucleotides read TGTGCCAGCAGGAAGAGCTCTGGAAACACCATATATTTT. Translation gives CASRKSSGNTIYF.

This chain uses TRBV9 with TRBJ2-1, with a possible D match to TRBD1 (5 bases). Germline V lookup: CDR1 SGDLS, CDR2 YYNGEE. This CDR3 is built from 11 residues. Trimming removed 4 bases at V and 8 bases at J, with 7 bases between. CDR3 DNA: TGTGCCAGCAGCAGCAGGGATGAGCAGTTCTTC. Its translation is CASSSRDEQFF. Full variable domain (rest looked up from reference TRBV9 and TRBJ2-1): DSGVTQTPKHLITATGQRVTLRCSPRSGDLSVYWYQQSLDQGLQFLIQYYNGEERAKGNILERFSAQQFPDLHSELNLSSLELGDSALYFCASSSRDEQFFGPGTRLTVL.

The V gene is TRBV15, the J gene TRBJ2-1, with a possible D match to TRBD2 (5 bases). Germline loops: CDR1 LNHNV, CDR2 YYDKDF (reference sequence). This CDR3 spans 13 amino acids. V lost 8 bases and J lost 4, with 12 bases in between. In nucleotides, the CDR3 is TGTGCCACCCGGGCGAGGGTTTACAATGAGCAGTTCTTC. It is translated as CATRARVYNEQFF.

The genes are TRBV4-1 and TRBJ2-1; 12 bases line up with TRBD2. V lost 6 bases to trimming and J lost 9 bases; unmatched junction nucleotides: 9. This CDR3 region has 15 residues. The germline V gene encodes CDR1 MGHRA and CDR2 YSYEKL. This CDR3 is CASSERLAGDGEQFF. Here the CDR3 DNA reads TGCGCCAGCAGTGAGCGACTAGCGGGAGATGGTGAGCAGTTCTTC.

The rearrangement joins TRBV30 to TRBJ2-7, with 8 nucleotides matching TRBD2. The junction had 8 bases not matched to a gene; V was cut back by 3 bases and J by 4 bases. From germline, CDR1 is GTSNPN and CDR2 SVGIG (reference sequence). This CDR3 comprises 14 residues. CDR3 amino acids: CAWRSGTSLYEQYF. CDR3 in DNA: TGTGCCTGGAGATCCGGGACTAGTCTTTACGAGCAGTACTTC.

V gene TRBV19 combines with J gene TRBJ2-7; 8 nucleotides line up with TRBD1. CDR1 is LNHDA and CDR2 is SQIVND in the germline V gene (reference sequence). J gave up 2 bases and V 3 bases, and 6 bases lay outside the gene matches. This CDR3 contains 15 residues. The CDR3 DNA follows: TGTGCCAGTAGTATTGGTGGGGACAGGCCCTACGAGCAGTACTTC. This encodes CASSIGGDRPYEQYF.

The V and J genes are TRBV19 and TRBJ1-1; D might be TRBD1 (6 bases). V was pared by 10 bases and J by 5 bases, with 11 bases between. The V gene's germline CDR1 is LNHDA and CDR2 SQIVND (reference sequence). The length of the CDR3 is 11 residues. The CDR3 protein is CATSTGTEAFF. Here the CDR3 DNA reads TGTGCCACCTCTACAGGGACTGAAGCTTTCTTT.

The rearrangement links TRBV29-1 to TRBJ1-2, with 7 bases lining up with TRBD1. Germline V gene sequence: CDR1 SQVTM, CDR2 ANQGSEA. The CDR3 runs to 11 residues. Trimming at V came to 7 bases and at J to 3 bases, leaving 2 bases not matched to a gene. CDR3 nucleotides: TGCAGCGCAGACAGGGACTATGGCTACACCTTC. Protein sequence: CSADRDYGYTF.

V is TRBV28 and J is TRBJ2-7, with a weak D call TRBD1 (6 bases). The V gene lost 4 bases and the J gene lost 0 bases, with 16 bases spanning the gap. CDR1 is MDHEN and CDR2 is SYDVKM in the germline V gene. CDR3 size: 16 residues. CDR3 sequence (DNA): TGTGCCAGCAGTTCTGACGACAGGTTCCCCTCCTACGAGCAGTACTTC. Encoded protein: CASSSDDRFPSYEQYF.

CDR3 DNA: TGTGCCAGCAGCTTCGGACAGGGGGCGGTCACCATATATTTT. Translation gives CASSFGQGAVTIYF. V and J are TRBV5-6 and TRBJ1-3; 11 nucleotides match TRBD1. CDR1 and CDR2 (germline): SGHDT, YYEEEE. The trim removed 2 bases at V and 9 bases at J, leaving 4 bases unmatched. This CDR3 has 14 residues.

The CDR3, as DNA: TGTGCCAGCAGCGTACGGAGGGCTAACTATGGCTACACCTTC. The encoded protein is CASSVRRANYGYTF. The rearrangement joins TRBV5-6 to TRBJ1-2, with unresolved D. Trimming removed 4 bases at V and 0 bases at J, with 10 bases between. Germline CDR1 is SGHDT and CDR2 is YYEEEE. The CDR3 loop spans 14 amino acids.

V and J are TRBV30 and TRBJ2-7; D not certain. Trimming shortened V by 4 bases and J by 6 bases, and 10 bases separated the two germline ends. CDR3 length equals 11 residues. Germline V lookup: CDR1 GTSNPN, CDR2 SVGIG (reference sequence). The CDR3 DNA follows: TGTGCCTGGACCCCTGGGCGCGAGCAGTACTTC. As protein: CAWTPGREQYF.

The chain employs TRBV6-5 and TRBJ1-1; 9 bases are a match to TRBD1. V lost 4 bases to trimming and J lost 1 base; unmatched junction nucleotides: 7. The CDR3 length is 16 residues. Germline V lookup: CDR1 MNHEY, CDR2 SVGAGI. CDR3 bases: TGTGCCAGCAGTTTCAAACAGGGGGCAGGGAACACTGAAGCTTTCTTT. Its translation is CASSFKQGAGNTEAFF.